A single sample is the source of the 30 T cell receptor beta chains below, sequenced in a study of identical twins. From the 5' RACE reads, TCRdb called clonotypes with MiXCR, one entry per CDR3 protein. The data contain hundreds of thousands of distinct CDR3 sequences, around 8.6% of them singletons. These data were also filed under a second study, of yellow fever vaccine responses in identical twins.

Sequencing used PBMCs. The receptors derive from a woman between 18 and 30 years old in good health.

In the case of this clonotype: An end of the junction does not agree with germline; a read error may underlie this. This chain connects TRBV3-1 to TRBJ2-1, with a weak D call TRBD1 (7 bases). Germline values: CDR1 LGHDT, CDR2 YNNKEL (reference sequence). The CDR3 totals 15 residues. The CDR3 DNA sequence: TGTGCCACCAGCCCACGACAGGGAGGCTACAATGAGCAGTTCTTC. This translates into CATSPRQGGYNEQFF.

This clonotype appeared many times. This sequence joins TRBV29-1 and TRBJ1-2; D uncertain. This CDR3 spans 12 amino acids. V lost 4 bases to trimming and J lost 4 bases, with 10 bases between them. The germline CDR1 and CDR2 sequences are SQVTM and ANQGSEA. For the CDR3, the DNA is TGCAGCGTTGCCGGGAGCTCCTATGGCTACACCTTC. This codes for CSVAGSSYGYTF.

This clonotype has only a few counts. The CDR3 here is CASSSPRRPDRVSNEQFF. In nucleotides, the CDR3 is TGTGCCAGCAGTTCCCCTAGGCGTCCGGACAGGGTTTCCAATGAGCAGTTCTTC. V gene TRBV28 combines with J gene TRBJ2-1; 8 positions match TRBD1. The junction had 17 bases not matched to a gene; V was cut back by 4 bases and J by 6 bases. CDR3 length: 18 residues. The V gene's germline CDR1 is MDHEN and CDR2 SYDVKM.

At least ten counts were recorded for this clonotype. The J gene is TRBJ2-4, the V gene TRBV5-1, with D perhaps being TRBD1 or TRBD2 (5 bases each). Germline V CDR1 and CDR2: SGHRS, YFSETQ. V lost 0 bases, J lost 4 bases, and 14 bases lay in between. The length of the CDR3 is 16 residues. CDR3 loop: CASSLVPGPGKNIQYF. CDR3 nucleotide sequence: TGCGCCAGCAGCTTGGTCCCGGGACCTGGGAAAAACATTCAGTACTTC.

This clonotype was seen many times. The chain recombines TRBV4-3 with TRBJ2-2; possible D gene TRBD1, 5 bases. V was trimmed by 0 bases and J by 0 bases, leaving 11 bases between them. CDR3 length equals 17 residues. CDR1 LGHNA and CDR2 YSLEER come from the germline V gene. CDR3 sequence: CASSQDYRTANTGELFF. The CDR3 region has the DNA TGCGCCAGCAGCCAAGACTACAGGACCGCGAACACCGGGGAGCTGTTTTTT.

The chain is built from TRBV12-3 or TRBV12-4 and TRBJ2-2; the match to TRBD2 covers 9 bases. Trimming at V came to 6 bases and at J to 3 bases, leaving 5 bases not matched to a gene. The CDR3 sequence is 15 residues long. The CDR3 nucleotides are TGTGCCAGCAGGATCAGCGGGGGGCACACCGGGGAGCTGTTTTTT. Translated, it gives CASRISGGHTGELFF.

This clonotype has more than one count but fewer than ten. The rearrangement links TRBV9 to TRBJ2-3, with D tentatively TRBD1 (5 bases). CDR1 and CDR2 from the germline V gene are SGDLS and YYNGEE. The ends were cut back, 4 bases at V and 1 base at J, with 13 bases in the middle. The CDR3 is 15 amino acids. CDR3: CASSPSGRGTDTQYF. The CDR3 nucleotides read TGTGCCAGCAGCCCTAGTGGCAGGGGCACAGATACGCAGTATTTT.

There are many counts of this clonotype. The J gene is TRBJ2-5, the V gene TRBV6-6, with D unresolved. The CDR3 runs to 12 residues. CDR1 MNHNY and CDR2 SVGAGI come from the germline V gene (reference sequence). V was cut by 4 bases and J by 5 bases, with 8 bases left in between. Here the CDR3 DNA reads TGTGCCAGCAGTTCTATGGGGGAGACCCAGTACTTC. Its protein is CASSSMGETQYF.

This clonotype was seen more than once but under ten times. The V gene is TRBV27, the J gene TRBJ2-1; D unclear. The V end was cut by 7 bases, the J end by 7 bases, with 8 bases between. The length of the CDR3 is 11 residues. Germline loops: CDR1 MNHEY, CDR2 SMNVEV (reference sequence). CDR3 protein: CASKGLNEQFF. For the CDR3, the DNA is TGTGCCAGCAAGGGTCTGAATGAGCAGTTCTTC.

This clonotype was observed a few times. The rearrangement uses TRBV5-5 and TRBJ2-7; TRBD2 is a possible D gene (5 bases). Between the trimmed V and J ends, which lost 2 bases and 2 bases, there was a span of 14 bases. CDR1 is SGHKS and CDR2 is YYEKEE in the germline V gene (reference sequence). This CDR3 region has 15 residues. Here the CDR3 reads CASSFEGWATYEQYF. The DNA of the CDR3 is TGTGCCAGCAGCTTCGAGGGCTGGGCGACCTACGAGCAGTACTTC.

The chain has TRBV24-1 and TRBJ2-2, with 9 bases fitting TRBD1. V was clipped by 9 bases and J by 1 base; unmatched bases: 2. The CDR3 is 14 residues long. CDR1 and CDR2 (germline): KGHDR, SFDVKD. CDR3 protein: CATLGQGNTGELFF. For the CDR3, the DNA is TGTGCCACCCTGGGACAGGGGAACACCGGGGAGCTGTTTTTT.

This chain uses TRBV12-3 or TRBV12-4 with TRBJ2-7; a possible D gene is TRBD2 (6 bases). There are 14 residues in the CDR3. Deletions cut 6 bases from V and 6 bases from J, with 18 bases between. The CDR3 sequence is CASSRGGSAREQYF. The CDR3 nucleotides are TGTGCCAGCAGCCGAGGAGGGTCAGCGCGCGAGCAGTACTTC.

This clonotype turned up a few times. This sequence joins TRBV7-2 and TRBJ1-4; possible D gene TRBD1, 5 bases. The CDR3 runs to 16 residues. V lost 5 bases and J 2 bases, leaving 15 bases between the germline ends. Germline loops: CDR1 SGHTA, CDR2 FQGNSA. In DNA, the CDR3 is TGTGCCAGCAGCGCGACGAGGGGAAGGACTAATGAAAAACTGTTTTTT. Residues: CASSATRGRTNEKLFF.

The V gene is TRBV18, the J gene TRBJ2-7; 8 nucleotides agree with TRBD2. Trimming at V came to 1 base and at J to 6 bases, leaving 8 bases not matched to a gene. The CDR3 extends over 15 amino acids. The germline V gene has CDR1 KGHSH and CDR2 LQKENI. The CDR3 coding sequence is TGTGCCAGCTCACCACTATCCGGGACTAGTGTCGAGCAGTACTTC. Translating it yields CASSPLSGTSVEQYF.

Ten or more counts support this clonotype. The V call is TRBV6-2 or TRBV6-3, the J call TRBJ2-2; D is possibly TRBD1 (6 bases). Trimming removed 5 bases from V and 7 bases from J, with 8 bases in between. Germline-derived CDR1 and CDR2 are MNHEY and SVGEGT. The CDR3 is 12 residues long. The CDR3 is CASSQGIGELFF. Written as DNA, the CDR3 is TGTGCCAGCAGTCAGGGGATCGGGGAGCTGTTTTTT.

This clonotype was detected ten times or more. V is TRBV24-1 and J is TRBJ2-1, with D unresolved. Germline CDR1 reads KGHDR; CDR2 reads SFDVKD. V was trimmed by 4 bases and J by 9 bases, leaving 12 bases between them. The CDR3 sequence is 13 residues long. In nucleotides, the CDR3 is TGTGCCACCAGTGACCCCCCGGCCCTTGAGCAGTTCTTC. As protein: CATSDPPALEQFF.

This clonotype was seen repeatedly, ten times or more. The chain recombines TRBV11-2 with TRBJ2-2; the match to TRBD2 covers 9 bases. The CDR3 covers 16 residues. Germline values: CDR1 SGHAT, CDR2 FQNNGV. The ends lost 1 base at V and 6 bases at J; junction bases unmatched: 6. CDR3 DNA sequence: TGTGCCAGCAGCTTAGGAGTTAGCGGGGGTTCCGGGGAGCTGTTTTTT. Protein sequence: CASSLGVSGGSGELFF.

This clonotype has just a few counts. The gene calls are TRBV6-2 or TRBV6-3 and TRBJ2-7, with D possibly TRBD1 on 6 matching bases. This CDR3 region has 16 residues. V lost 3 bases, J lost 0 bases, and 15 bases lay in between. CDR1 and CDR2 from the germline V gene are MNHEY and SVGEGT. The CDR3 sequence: CASSYYQGILSYEQYF. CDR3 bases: TGTGCCAGCAGTTATTACCAGGGGATCCTCTCCTACGAGCAGTACTTC.

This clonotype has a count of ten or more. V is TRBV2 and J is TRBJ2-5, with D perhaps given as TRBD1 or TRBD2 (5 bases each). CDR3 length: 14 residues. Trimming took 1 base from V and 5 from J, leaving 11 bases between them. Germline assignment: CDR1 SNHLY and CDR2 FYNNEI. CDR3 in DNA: TGTGCCAGCAGTGAAGGGGGGTATGAGGAGACCCAGTACTTC. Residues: CASSEGGYEETQYF. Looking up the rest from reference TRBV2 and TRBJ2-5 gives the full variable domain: EPEVTQTPSHQVTQMGQEVILRCVPISNHLYFYWYRQILGQKVEFLVSFYNNEISEKSEIFDDQFSVERPDGSNFTLKIRSTKLEDSAMYFCASSEGGYEETQYFGPGTRLLVL.

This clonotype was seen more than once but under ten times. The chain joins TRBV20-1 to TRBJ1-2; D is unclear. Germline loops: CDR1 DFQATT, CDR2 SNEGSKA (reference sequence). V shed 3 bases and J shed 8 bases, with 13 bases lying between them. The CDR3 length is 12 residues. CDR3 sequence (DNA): TGCAGTGCTAGCGACCGGGCCTGGGGCTACACCTTC. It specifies CSASDRAWGYTF.

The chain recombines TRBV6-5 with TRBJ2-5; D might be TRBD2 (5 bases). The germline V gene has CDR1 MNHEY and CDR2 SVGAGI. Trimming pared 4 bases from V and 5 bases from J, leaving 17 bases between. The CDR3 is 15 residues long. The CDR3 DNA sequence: TGTGCCAGCAGTTCCCCTGAAGTAGCGATGGAGACCCAGTACTTC. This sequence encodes CASSSPEVAMETQYF.

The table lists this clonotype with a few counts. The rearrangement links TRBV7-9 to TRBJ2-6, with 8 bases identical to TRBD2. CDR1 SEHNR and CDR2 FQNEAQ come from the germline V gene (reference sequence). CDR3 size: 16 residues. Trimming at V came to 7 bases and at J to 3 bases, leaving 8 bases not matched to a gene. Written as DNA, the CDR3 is TGTGCCAGCACCTCGGCGGGAGGATTTGGGGCCAACGTCCTGACTTTC. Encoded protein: CASTSAGGFGANVLTF.

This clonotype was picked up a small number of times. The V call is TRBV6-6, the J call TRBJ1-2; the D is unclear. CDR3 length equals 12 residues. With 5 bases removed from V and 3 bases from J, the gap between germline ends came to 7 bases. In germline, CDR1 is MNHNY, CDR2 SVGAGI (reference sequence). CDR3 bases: TGTGCCAGCAGTACGACCCACTATGGCTACACCTTC. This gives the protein CASSTTHYGYTF.

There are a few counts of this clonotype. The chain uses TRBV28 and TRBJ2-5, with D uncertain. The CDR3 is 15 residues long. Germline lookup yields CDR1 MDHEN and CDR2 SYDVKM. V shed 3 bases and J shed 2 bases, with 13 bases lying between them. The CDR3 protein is CASSFVGLRQETQYF. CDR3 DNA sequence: TGTGCCAGCAGTTTCGTTGGCTTAAGGCAAGAGACCCAGTACTTC.

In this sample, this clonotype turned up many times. The CDR3 is CASSSPVSLWNIQYF. The DNA of the CDR3 is TGTGCCAGCAGTTCCCCCGTGTCATTGTGGAACATTCAGTACTTC. The rearrangement joins TRBV12-3 or TRBV12-4 to TRBJ2-4, with D unclear. V was clipped by 4 bases and J by 7 bases, with 17 bases between them. CDR3 length equals 15 residues.

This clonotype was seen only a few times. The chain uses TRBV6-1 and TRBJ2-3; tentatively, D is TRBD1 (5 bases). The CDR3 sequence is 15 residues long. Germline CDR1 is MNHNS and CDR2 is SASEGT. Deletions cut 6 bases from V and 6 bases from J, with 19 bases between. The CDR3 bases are TGTGCCAGCAGACGTACTACAGGAGTATTCGATACGCAGTATTTT. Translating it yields CASRRTTGVFDTQYF.

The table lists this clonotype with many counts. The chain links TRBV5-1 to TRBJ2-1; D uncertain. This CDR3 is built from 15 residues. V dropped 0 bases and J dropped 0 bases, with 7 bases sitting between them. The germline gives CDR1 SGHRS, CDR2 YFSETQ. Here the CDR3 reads CASSLGSSSYNEQFF. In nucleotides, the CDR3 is TGCGCCAGCAGCTTGGGATCTAGCTCCTACAATGAGCAGTTCTTC.

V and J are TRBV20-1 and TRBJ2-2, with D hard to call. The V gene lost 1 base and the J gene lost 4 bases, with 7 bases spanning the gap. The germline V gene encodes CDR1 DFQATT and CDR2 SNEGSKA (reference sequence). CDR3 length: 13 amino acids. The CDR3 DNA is TGCAGTGCTAGAGCAATGTTCACCGGGGAGCTGTTTTTT. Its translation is CSARAMFTGELFF.

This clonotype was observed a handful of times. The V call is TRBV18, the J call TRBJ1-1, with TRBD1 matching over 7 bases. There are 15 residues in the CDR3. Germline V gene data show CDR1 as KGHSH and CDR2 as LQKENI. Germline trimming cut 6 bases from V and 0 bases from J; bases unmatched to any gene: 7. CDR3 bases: TGTGCCAGCTCTGGGACAGAAGAGGTGAACACTGAAGCTTTCTTT. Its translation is CASSGTEEVNTEAFF.

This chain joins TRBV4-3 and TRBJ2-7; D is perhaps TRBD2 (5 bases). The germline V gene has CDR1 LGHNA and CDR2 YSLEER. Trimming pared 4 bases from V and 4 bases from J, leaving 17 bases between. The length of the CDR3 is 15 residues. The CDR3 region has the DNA TGCGCCAGCAGCCTCGGGATTGAGGCCGTATACGAGCAGTACTTC. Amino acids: CASSLGIEAVYEQYF.